A single T cell receptor beta chain is shown here with its context. Its specificity is unknown. CDR1 MRHNA and CDR2 SNTAGT come from the germline V gene. V was clipped by 6 bases and J by 3 bases; unmatched bases: 6. The length of the CDR3 is 15 residues. These data are taken from a study of OX40 agonist ivuxolimab in advanced cancers. About the research overall: Among those enrolled, mean age was about 63 years (range about 20 to 79) and 82.7% were male. In three patients, partial responses were observed, one with hepatocellular carcinoma and two with cutaneous melanoma.

The protocol was immunoSEQ multiplex PCR, while the TCRdb copy is restricted to in-frame clones and leaves out a portion. Of 30,000 or so clones in the sample, 80% to 85% were seen once. Overall study findings and caveats: Blood T cells, both CD4+ and CD8+, expanded clonally by week 6 at 0.1 to 3.0 mg/kg. The study did not work out the antigen specificity of the expanded peripheral T cells.

Material: CD4+ or CD8+ T cells sorted from blood, obtained in a trial of the OX40 agonist ivuxolimab. The genes are TRBV6-4 and TRBJ2-2, with 8 bases lining up with TRBD1. The clonotype originates from an adult with an advanced solid tumor such as melanoma, head and neck, liver or kidney cancer. CDR3 region: CASRPGGVDTGELFF. CDR3 in DNA: TGTGCCAGCAGGCCAGGGGGCGTCGACACCGGGGAGCTGTTTTTT.